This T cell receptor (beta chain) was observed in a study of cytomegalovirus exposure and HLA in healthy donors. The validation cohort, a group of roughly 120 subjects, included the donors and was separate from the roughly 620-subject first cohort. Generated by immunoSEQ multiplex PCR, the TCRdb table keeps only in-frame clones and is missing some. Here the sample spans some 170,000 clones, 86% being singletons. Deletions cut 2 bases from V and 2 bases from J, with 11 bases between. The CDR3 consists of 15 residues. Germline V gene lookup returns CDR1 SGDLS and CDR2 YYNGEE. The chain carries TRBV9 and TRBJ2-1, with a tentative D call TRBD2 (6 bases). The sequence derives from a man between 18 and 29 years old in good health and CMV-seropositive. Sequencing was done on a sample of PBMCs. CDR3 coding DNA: TGTGCCAGCAGCGTGGGAGGACGGACCTACAATGAGCAGTTCTTC. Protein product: CASSVGGRTYNEQFF.